Below, 12 T cell receptor beta chains from the same sample are listed, as sequenced in a study of T cells expressing NK-cell markers. Each CDR3 protein gets one entry in TCRdb, which reprocessed the 5' RACE reads and gives no DNA. Its listing shows 440,000 or so distinct CDR3 sequences. Sample: blood T cells: a sorted CD56 or NKG2C T cell subset, CD4+ or CD8+ T cells, or bulk PBMC T cells (not recorded which). The receptors stem from a woman between 18 and 75 years old in good health.

The chain joins TRBV6-2 or TRBV6-3 to TRBJ1-6. Germline V gene lookup returns CDR1 MNHEY and CDR2 SVGEGT. This CDR3 is 20 amino acids long. CDR3 protein: CASSYSSGGIVGAKSSPLHF.

The J gene is TRBJ1-2, the V gene TRBV5-1; no DNA is available, so the TRBD1 call from TCRdb remains unchecked. Germline CDR1 reads SGHRS; CDR2 reads YFSETQ. This CDR3 has 15 residues. CDR3: CASSLDGADRDGYTF. The full variable domain, completed using reference TRBV5-1 and TRBJ1-2, is KAGVTQTPRYLIKTRGQQVTLSCSPISGHRSVSWYQQTPGQGLQFLFEYFSETQRNKGNFPGRFSGRQFSNSRSEMNVSTLELGDSALYLCASSLDGADRDGYTFGSGTRLTVV.

The chain combines TRBV29-1 with TRBJ1-1. The CDR3 has 13 residues. Looked up from germline, CDR1 is SQVTM and CDR2 is ANQGSEA. Here the CDR3 reads CSVVESLYTEAFF.

The V and J genes are TRBV12-3 or TRBV12-4 and TRBJ1-2. The CDR3 runs to 14 residues. This CDR3 is CASTPSGATYGYTF.

The rearrangement links TRBV29-1 to TRBJ1-4. Per germline, CDR1 SQVTM and CDR2 ANQGSEA. This CDR3 region has 12 residues. The CDR3 sequence: CSVSDLNEKLFF. Full variable domain (missing parts from reference TRBV29-1 and TRBJ1-4): SAVISQKPSRDICQRGTSLTIQCQVDSQVTMMFWYRQQPGQSLTLIATANQGSEATYESGFVIDKFPISRPNLTFSTLTVSNMSPEDSSIYLCSVSDLNEKLFFGSGTQLSVL.

This chain uses TRBV19 with TRBJ1-5. This CDR3 is built from 14 residues. The germline V gene has CDR1 LNHDA and CDR2 SQIVND (reference sequence). The CDR3 protein is CASSIGSGSQPQHF.

V gene TRBV29-1 combines with J gene TRBJ1-1; the TRBD1 assignment by TCRdb is unverifiable without DNA. Germline V gene lookup returns CDR1 SQVTM and CDR2 ANQGSEA. CDR3 length: 16 amino acids. CDR3 sequence reads: CSVDGTHENMNTEAFF. The variable domain in full, completed from reference TRBV29-1 and TRBJ1-1, reads SAVISQKPSRDICQRGTSLTIQCQVDSQVTMMFWYRQQPGQSLTLIATANQGSEATYESGFVIDKFPISRPNLTFSTLTVSNMSPEDSSIYLCSVDGTHENMNTEAFFGQGTRLTVV.

V usage is TRBV29-1 and J usage is TRBJ2-5. CDR1 SQVTM and CDR2 ANQGSEA come from the germline V gene. The CDR3 sequence is 15 residues long. CDR3: CSVISARSLQETQYF. The whole variable domain, remainder taken from reference TRBV29-1 and TRBJ2-5, is SAVISQKPSRDICQRGTSLTIQCQVDSQVTMMFWYRQQPGQSLTLIATANQGSEATYESGFVIDKFPISRPNLTFSTLTVSNMSPEDSSIYLCSVISARSLQETQYFGPGTRLLVL.

This sequence joins TRBV18 and TRBJ2-7; TCRdb proposes TRBD1, but this gene call is untestable without DNA. The CDR3 loop spans 15 amino acids. The germline V gene encodes CDR1 KGHSH and CDR2 LQKENI. Here the CDR3 reads CASSPPGQVTYEQYF.

The chain recombines TRBV12-3 or TRBV12-4 with TRBJ1-2. The CDR3 has 15 residues. The CDR3 sequence: CASSLGRRTLYGYTF.

The chain joins TRBV29-1 to TRBJ2-4; the TRBD1 assignment by TCRdb is unverifiable without DNA. Germline CDR1 reads SQVTM; CDR2 reads ANQGSEA. The length of the CDR3 is 11 residues. CDR3 loop: CSVDRVGIQYF.

V and J are TRBV9 and TRBJ1-6; without DNA, the TCRdb call of TRBD1 cannot be checked. This CDR3 is built from 14 residues. Germline values: CDR1 SGDLS, CDR2 YYNGEE. The CDR3 is CASSVAGGVSPLHF.